One sample yielded the 12 T cell receptor beta chains listed below, sequenced in a study of cytomegalovirus exposure and HLA in healthy donors. PCR was performed using 60 Vbeta and 13 Jbeta primers. Only in-frame clones appear in the TCRdb table, and some are missing; sequencing was by immunoSEQ multiplex PCR. The profile shows about 120,000 clones, about two thirds of them singletons. What was sequenced was PBMCs. The receptors shown here come from a man younger than 40 in good health and CMV-seropositive.

The CDR3 loop is CASSANPGLNTEAFF. CDR3 DNA sequence: TGTGCCAGCTCAGCCAACCCGGGGTTGAACACTGAAGCTTTCTTT. The V and J genes are TRBV18 and TRBJ1-1; D is unresolved. Germline V lookup: CDR1 KGHSH, CDR2 LQKENI. This CDR3 is 15 amino acids long. The V and J ends lost 5 bases and 0 bases respectively, with 13 bases between them.

V usage is TRBV19 and J usage is TRBJ1-1, with 7 nucleotides matching TRBD1. Germline V gene lookup returns CDR1 LNHDA and CDR2 SQIVND (reference sequence). There are 12 residues in the CDR3. J was trimmed by 6 bases and V by 5 bases; bases with no gene match: 3. The CDR3 loop is CASSYDRAEAFF. The CDR3 nucleotides are TGTGCCAGTAGTTACGACAGGGCTGAAGCTTTCTTT.

Only a few counts were recorded for this clone. This chain uses TRBV19 with TRBJ1-2; 8 bases match TRBD1. CDR3 length equals 13 residues. With V trimmed by 3 bases and J by 4 bases, 1 base remained unmatched. Per germline, CDR1 LNHDA and CDR2 SQIVND (reference sequence). The CDR3 reads CASSIGQGYGYTF. The CDR3 DNA reads as TGTGCCAGTAGTATTGGACAGGGCTATGGCTACACCTTC.

This chain uses TRBV27 with TRBJ1-5; possible D gene TRBD1, 6 bases. The CDR3 covers 14 residues. Germline V gene data show CDR1 as MNHEY and CDR2 as SMNVEV (reference sequence). Trimming removed 2 bases at V and 4 bases at J, with 9 bases between. The CDR3 region has the DNA TGTGCCAGCAGTTTAGGGCAGGGGAATCAGCCCCAGCATTTT. Amino acids: CASSLGQGNQPQHF.

The chain links TRBV7-6 to TRBJ2-1; 7 bases agree with TRBD1. The CDR3 loop spans 15 amino acids. From germline, CDR1 is SGHVS and CDR2 FNYEAQ. J lost 6 bases, V lost 5 bases, and 10 bases had no gene match. In DNA, the CDR3 is TGTGCCAGCAGCCCTAGGAACCGGGACAGCAATGAGCAGTTCTTC. It codes for CASSPRNRDSNEQFF. Filled out from reference TRBV7-6 and TRBJ2-1, the complete variable domain reads GAGVSQSPRYKVTKRGQDVALRCDPISGHVSLYWYRQALGQGPEFLTYFNYEAQQDKSGLPNDRFSAERPEGSISTLTIQRTEQRDSAMYRCASSPRNRDSNEQFFGPGTRLTVL.

The chain has TRBV10-3 and TRBJ2-4, with a weak D call TRBD2 (5 bases). Per the germline V gene, CDR1 is ENHRY and CDR2 is SYGVKD. CDR3 length equals 15 residues. V was trimmed by 3 bases and J by 3 bases, leaving 12 bases between them. Here the CDR3 reads CAISEGGVGKNIQYF. CDR3 coding DNA: TGTGCCATCAGTGAAGGAGGTGTGGGCAAAAACATTCAGTACTTC.

This chain links TRBV5-1 with TRBJ1-1, with 7 positions matching TRBD1. The CDR3 runs 14 residues. In germline, CDR1 is SGHRS, CDR2 YFSETQ. J lost 8 bases, V lost 0 bases, and 7 bases had no gene match. CDR3 protein: CASSLAPQGKEAFF. In nucleotides, the CDR3 is TGCGCCAGCAGCTTGGCCCCACAGGGGAAAGAAGCTTTCTTT.

The genes are TRBV9 and TRBJ1-2; TRBD1 matches 7 bases. Germline CDR1 is SGDLS and CDR2 is YYNGEE. CDR3 length: 15 residues. Trimming removed 5 bases from V and 4 bases from J; junction bases left unmatched: 11. CDR3 amino acids: CASRAENRGLYGYTF. As DNA, the CDR3 is TGTGCCAGCAGGGCCGAGAACAGGGGTCTCTATGGCTACACCTTC. Drawing the rest from reference TRBV9 and TRBJ1-2, the complete variable domain is DSGVTQTPKHLITATGQRVTLRCSPRSGDLSVYWYQQSLDQGLQFLIQYYNGEERAKGNILERFSAQQFPDLHSELNLSSLELGDSALYFCASRAENRGLYGYTFGSGTRLTVV.

The chain uses TRBV7-9 and TRBJ2-7, with 13 bases aligning to TRBD2. CDR3 length: 16 amino acids. Trimming removed 0 bases from V and 6 bases from J; junction bases left unmatched: 5. The germline gives CDR1 SEHNR, CDR2 FQNEAQ (reference sequence). CDR3 amino acids: CASSLAQLAGGGEQYF. DNA of the CDR3: TGTGCCAGCAGCTTAGCCCAACTAGCGGGGGGGGGCGAGCAGTACTTC.

This clone was seen a handful of times. This sequence joins TRBV19 and TRBJ2-7, with TRBD1 identical over 9 bases. This CDR3 has 15 amino acids. Germline V gene lookup returns CDR1 LNHDA and CDR2 SQIVND (reference sequence). Trimming cost V 1 base and J 3 bases; bases outside gene matches: 4. The CDR3 sequence: CASSIVGTGIYEQYF. DNA for the CDR3: TGTGCCAGTAGTATAGTCGGGACAGGGATCTACGAGCAGTACTTC. The entire variable domain, with the rest obtained from reference TRBV19 and TRBJ2-7, is as follows: DGGITQSPKYLFRKEGQNVTLSCEQNLNHDAMYWYRQDPGQGLRLIYYSQIVNDFQKGDIAEGYSVSREKKESFPLTVTSAQKNPTAFYLCASSIVGTGIYEQYFGPGTRLTVT.

This clone was detected once. An end of the junction differs from the germline gene, which may be a read error. The chain carries TRBV9 and TRBJ2-1; D call uncertain. This CDR3 is built from 14 residues. Germline CDR1 is SGDLS and CDR2 is YYNGEE. CDR3 DNA: TGTGCCAGCAGCGGTGTAGCCTCCCACAATGAGCAGTTCTTC. Translated: CASSGVASHNEQFF. The variable domain in full, with the rest retrieved from reference TRBV9 and TRBJ2-1, is DSGVTQTPKHLITATGQRVTLRCSPRSGDLSVYWYQQSLDQGLQFLIQYYNGEERAKGNILERFSAQQFPDLHSELNLSSLELGDSALYFCASSGVASHNEQFFGPGTRLTVL.

V is TRBV6-5 and J is TRBJ1-2, with 9 bases matching TRBD1. Germline CDR1 reads MNHEY; CDR2 reads SVGAGI. J gave up 6 bases and V 6 bases, and 2 bases lay outside the gene matches. The CDR3 is 12 residues long. The CDR3 coding sequence is TGTGCCAGCAGGGACAGGGGTAATGGCTACACCTTC. It encodes CASRDRGNGYTF.